A selection of T cell receptor beta chains follows, all from one sample in a study of blood T cell repertoires in COVID-19. Assay used: immunoSEQ multiplex PCR; TCRdb lists only in-frame clones, some missing. The table records around 150,000 clones, around 80% of them present only once. Sequencing was done on a sample of peripheral blood. These receptors all come from a woman over 75 with acute or convalescent COVID-19. Each CDR3 is given with its conserved first and last residue. The order of the fields is clone size, J gene, V gene, D gene, CDR3 protein, CDR3 DNA. D genes are given only for firm matches. Size values are once, few and many counts, or a class for expanded clones, and some rows have none.

-	TRBJ1-2	TRBV5-6	-	CASSAGRTNNYGYTF	TGTGCCAGCAGCGCCGGCCGGACAAACAACTATGGCTACACCTTC
-	TRBJ2-7	TRBV14	-	CASSQETSFDEQYF	TGTGCCAGCAGCCAAGAGACTAGTTTTGACGAGCAGTACTTC
-	TRBJ1-1	TRBV4-2	-	CASSQGDTYKNTEAFF	TGTGCCAGCAGCCAAGGGGACACCTATAAGAACACTGAAGCTTTCTTT
-	TRBJ2-7	TRBV6-6	-	CASTRTGQLQYEQYF	TGTGCCAGCACCCGAACCGGACAGCTACAATACGAGCAGTACTTC
-	TRBJ2-3	TRBV7-8	TRBD2	CASSSRTSGGAADTQYF	TGTGCCAGCAGCTCCCGGACTAGCGGGGGGGCCGCAGATACGCAGTATTTT
-	TRBJ1-5	TRBV4-1	TRBD1	CASSQFTQGAGNQPQHF	TGCGCCAGCAGCCAGTTCACCCAGGGGGCGGGCAATCAGCCCCAGCATTTT
few	TRBJ1-1	TRBV6-5	-	CASERQFQGEAFF	TGTGCCAGCGAGCGGCAGTTCCAAGGTGAAGCTTTCTTT
-	TRBJ2-3	TRBV5-1	TRBD1	CASSHRDRGGGSTDTQYF	TGCGCCAGCAGCCACCGGGACAGGGGAGGGGGTAGCACAGATACGCAGTATTTT
few	TRBJ2-2	TRBV2	TRBD1	CASSVGTANTGELFF	TGTGCCAGCAGTGTGGGGACAGCTAACACCGGGGAGCTGTTTTTT
-	TRBJ1-2	TRBV7-9	TRBD1	CASSQDRGYGGYTF	TGTGCCAGCAGCCAAGACAGGGGGTATGGAGGCTACACCTTC
-	TRBJ2-6	TRBV19	-	CASSTGVSGANVLTF	TGTGCCAGTAGTACAGGGGTCTCTGGGGCCAACGTCCTGACTTTC
-	TRBJ2-6	TRBV19	TRBD1	CASRGRSGANVLTF	TGTGCCAGCAGGGGGCGTTCTGGGGCCAACGTCCTGACTTTC
-	TRBJ1-4	TRBV11-2	-	CASSLDLTNEKLFF	TGTGCCAGCAGCTTAGACCTGACTAATGAAAAACTGTTTTTT
-	TRBJ1-6	TRBV27	TRBD1	CASSFARDRGGSPLHF	TGTGCCAGCAGTTTCGCTCGAGACAGGGGTGGGTCACCCCTCCACTTT
-	TRBJ2-3	TRBV19	TRBD1	CASDAGTGGTDTQYF	TGTGCCAGTGATGCCGGGACAGGGGGCACAGATACGCAGTATTTT
few	TRBJ2-1	TRBV7-9	-	CASSFPTDLYNEQFF	TGTGCCAGCAGCTTTCCGACAGACCTCTACAATGAGCAGTTCTTC
-	TRBJ2-5	TRBV19	TRBD1	CASSTGQGETQYF	TGTGCCAGTAGTACGGGACAGGGAGAGACCCAGTACTTC
-	TRBJ1-1	TRBV11-2	-	CASSLSGVNTEAFF	TGTGCCAGCAGCTTATCGGGAGTTAACACTGAAGCTTTCTTT
once	TRBJ2-5	TRBV18	-	CASSQLRRETQYF	TGTGCCAGCTCACAACTCAGGAGGGAGACCCAGTACTTC
-	TRBJ1-1	TRBV12-3/TRBV12-4	-	CASSFGRDAEAFF	TGTGCCAGCAGTTTCGGCAGGGATGCAGAAGCTTTCTTT
-	TRBJ1-5	TRBV28	-	CASSSREVGNQPQHF	TGTGCCAGCAGTTCCAGGGAGGTCGGCAATCAGCCCCAGCATTTT
-	TRBJ1-2	TRBV2	TRBD1	CASSTGTGKGYTF	TGTGCCAGCAGTACCGGGACAGGCAAAGGCTACACCTTC
few	TRBJ1-2	TRBV19	-	CASSPTGSRKDGYTF	TGTGCCAGTAGTCCGACAGGCTCTAGGAAGGATGGCTACACCTTC
few	TRBJ1-2	TRBV5-6	TRBD1	CASSFRGQGSIRYGYTF	TGTGCCAGCAGCTTCCGGGGACAGGGATCCATCCGCTATGGCTACACCTTC
-	TRBJ2-7	TRBV7-9	-	CASSAGQTSYEQYF	TGTGCCAGCAGCGCGGGACAGACCTCCTACGAGCAGTACTTC
-	TRBJ1-4	TRBV28	-	CASSPFWGGLVEKLFF	TGTGCCAGCAGTCCATTCTGGGGGGGGCTGGTTGAAAAACTGTTTTTT
-	TRBJ1-6	TRBV27	-	CASSLEGLGNSPLHF	TGTGCCAGCAGTTTAGAGGGCTTAGGGAATTCACCCCTCCACTTT
-	TRBJ1-2	TRBV11-2	-	CASSLAGSYGYTF	TGTGCCAGCAGCTTAGCGGGATCCTATGGCTACACCTTC
-	TRBJ2-7	TRBV6-2/TRBV6-3	TRBD1	CASSYTTTLTGQGIVKYF	TGTGCCAGCAGTTATACAACTACCTTAACCGGACAGGGGATAGTCAAGTACTTC
once	TRBJ2-7	TRBV5-1	TRBD2	CASSGGSPIYEQYF	TGCGCCAGCAGTGGCGGGAGCCCGATCTACGAGCAGTACTTC
-	TRBJ1-2	TRBV7-2	TRBD1	CASSLRDSPYTF	TGTGCCAGCAGCTTAAGGGACAGTCCCTACACCTTC
-	TRBJ1-6	TRBV5-1	TRBD1	CASSFGQGRYSPLHF	TGCGCCAGCAGCTTTGGACAGGGCCGTTATTCACCCCTCCACTTT
once	TRBJ2-3	TRBV5-1	-	CASSSRGLDTQYF	TGCGCCAGCAGCTCTAGGGGTTTAGATACGCAGTATTTT
-	TRBJ1-2	TRBV10-3	TRBD1	CAISKMDRGSSYGYTF	TGTGCCATCAGTAAAATGGACAGGGGTTCCTCTTATGGCTACACCTTC
-	TRBJ1-6	TRBV30	TRBD1	CAWSARTGLNSPLHF	TGTGCCTGGAGTGCGAGGACAGGGCTTAATTCACCCCTCCACTTT
once	TRBJ1-5	TRBV3-1/TRBV3-2	-	CASSLWGPHQPQHF	TGTGCCAGCAGTCTCTGGGGGCCGCATCAGCCCCAGCATTTT
few	TRBJ2-7	TRBV5-4	-	CASKSDTTSYEQYF	TGTGCCAGCAAAAGTGATACGACATCCTACGAGCAGTACTTC
-	TRBJ2-2	TRBV18	TRBD1	CASSPPTGGAFGELFF	TGTGCCAGCTCACCTCCGACAGGGGGCGCCTTCGGGGAGCTGTTTTTT
-	TRBJ2-1	TRBV5-1	TRBD2	CASSLGTSAIYNEQFF	TGCGCCAGCAGCTTAGGTACTAGCGCAATCTACAATGAGCAGTTCTTC
-	TRBJ2-5	TRBV19	TRBD1	CASSIGQVGETQYF	TGTGCCAGTAGTATCGGACAGGTTGGAGAGACCCAGTACTTC
-	TRBJ2-5	TRBV15	-	CATSRVLTLETQYF	TGTGCCACCAGCAGAGTCCTGACTTTGGAGACCCAGTACTTC
-	TRBJ2-7	TRBV28	TRBD1	CASSFNRGRLYEQYF	TGTGCCAGCAGTTTTAACAGGGGTAGACTCTACGAGCAGTACTTC
-	TRBJ2-1	TRBV7-9	TRBD1	CASSPRGQGAFVYNEQFF	TGTGCCAGCAGCCCACGCGGACAGGGGGCGTTCGTATACAATGAGCAGTTCTTC
-	TRBJ1-2	TRBV3-1/TRBV3-2	-	CASRPGGRRTNYGYTF	TGTGCCAGCCGGCCGGGGGGCCGCAGGACTAACTATGGCTACACCTTC
-	TRBJ1-1	TRBV7-9	TRBD1	CASSQRTGGEEAFF	TGTGCCAGCAGCCAAAGGACAGGGGGCGAAGAAGCTTTCTTT
-	TRBJ1-2	TRBV28	-	CASRVGTGIFPSF	-
once	TRBJ1-6	TRBV7-2	TRBD1	CASSLVLGQGFGSPLHF	TGTGCCAGCAGCTTAGTCTTGGGACAGGGGTTTGGGTCACCCCTCCACTTT
-	TRBJ2-1	TRBV20-1	TRBD2	CSASNGLAESYNEQFF	TGCAGTGCTAGTAATGGACTAGCAGAAAGTTACAATGAGCAGTTCTTC
-	TRBJ2-1	TRBV7-8	TRBD1	CASSFDRGESNEQFF	TGTGCCAGCAGCTTTGACAGGGGAGAAAGCAATGAGCAGTTCTTC
-	TRBJ2-1	TRBV7-9	TRBD1	CASSSTGNEQFF	TGTGCCAGCAGCTCGACAGGGAATGAGCAGTTCTTC
-	TRBJ1-1	TRBV5-1	-	CASSLVTGFGNTEAFF	TGCGCCAGCAGCTTGGTTACGGGTTTTGGGAACACTGAAGCTTTCTTT
-	TRBJ2-1	TRBV6-1	-	CASREGLFEQFF	TGTGCCAGCAGGGAAGGTCTCTTTGAGCAGTTCTTC
-	TRBJ2-7	TRBV5-4	TRBD1	CASSNQGQAYEQYF	TGTGCCAGCAGCAATCAAGGACAGGCCTACGAGCAGTACTTC